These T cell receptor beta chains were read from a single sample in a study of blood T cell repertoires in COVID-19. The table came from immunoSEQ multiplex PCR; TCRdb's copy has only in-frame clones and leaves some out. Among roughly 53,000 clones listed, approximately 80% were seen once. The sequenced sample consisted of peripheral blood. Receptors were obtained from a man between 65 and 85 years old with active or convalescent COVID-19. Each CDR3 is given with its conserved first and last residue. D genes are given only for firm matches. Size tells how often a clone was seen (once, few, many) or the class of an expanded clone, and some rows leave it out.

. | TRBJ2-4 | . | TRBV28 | TGTGCCAGCAGCCCTCAGGATACTCTGGCCAAAAACATTCAGTACTTC | CASSPQDTLAKNIQYF
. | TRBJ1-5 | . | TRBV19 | TGTGCCAGTACCCTCGAGAGCGATCAGCCCCAGCATTTT | CASTLESDQPQHF
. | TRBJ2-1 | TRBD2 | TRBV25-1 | TGTGCCAGCAGTGAATACGGGGGGTTAGTCAATGAGCAGTTCTTC | CASSEYGGLVNEQFF
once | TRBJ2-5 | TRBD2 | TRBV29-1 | TGCAGCTCGGGACTACAAGAGACCCAGTACTTC | CSSGLQETQYF
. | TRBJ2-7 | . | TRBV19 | TGTGCCAGTATGGAGAGGAACACGGCCGAGCAGTACTTC | CASMERNTAEQYF
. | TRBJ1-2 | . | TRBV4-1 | TGCGCCAGCAGCCCCACGGTGACAGTAAACTATGGCTACACCTTC | CASSPTVTVNYGYTF
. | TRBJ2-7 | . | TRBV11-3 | TGTGCCAGCAGCTCAGCTATACGGGTGTCCACTAAAGAGCAGTACTTC | CASSSAIRVSTKEQYF
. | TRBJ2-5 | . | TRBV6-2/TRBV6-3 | TGTGCCAGCAGTTACTCGATTCAGCGGGGACAACAAGAGACCCAGTACTTC | CASSYSIQRGQQETQYF
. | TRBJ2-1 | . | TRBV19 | TGTGCCAGTAGTATAGGGGGACAAGTATACAATGAGCAGTTCTTC | CASSIGGQVYNEQFF
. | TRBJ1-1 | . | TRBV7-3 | TGTGCCAGCAGGGCCACGGGGGGACCAGGCGTAGCTTTCTTT | CASRATGGPGVAFF
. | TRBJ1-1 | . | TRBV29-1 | TGCAGCGTCGCAACAGGGTCCACTGAAGCTTTCTTT | CSVATGSTEAFF
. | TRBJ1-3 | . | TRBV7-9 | TGTGCCAGCAGCTTACGGGGGGCATCTGGAAACACCATATATTTT | CASSLRGASGNTIYF
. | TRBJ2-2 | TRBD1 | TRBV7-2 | TGTGCCAGCACGAGGGGGCGATCCGGGGAGCTGTTTTTT | CASTRGRSGELFF
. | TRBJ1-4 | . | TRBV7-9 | TGTGCCAGCAGCACCGGGGGGAGAAACGAAAAACTGTTTTTT | CASSTGGRNEKLFF
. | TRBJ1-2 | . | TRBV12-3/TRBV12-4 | TGTGCCAGCAGCCGGGGTTATGGCTACACCTTC | CASSRGYGYTF
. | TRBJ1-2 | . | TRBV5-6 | TGTGCCAGCAGCTTGTGGGGAGGCTATGGCTACACCTTC | CASSLWGGYGYTF
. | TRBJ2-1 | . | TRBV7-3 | TGTGCCAGCAGCCCTGGAGCTGGAGGCTACAATGAGCAGTTCTTC | CASSPGAGGYNEQFF
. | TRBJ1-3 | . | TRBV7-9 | TGTGCCAGCAGCCCCCCGGAGAAGGGGTTTGGAAACACCATATATTTT | CASSPPEKGFGNTIYF
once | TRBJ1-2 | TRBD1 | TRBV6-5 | TGTGCCAGCAGTTACTCCACAGGGGGCCTTTCGTCTTTTTACACCTTC | CASSYSTGGLSSFYTF
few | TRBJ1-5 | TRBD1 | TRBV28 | TGTGCCAGCAGCCTTAGAGACAGGGAGGTCAGTCAGCCCCAGCATTTT | CASSLRDREVSQPQHF
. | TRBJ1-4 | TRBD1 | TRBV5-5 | TGTGCCAGCAGCTTGGCACAGGGGGTGGGAGAAAAACTGTTTTTT | CASSLAQGVGEKLFF
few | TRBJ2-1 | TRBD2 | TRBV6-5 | TGTGCCAGCACCTTAGCGGGGCTTACCTACAATGAGCAGTTCTTC | CASTLAGLTYNEQFF